The 21 T cell receptor beta chains in this list originate from one sample, sequenced in a study of T cells in Graves' hyperthyroidism and ophthalmopathy. Regions amplified from RNA transcripts were the TCR beta CDR3 regions. When the TCR CDR3 underwent first-round RT-PCR, the HTBI primer set was used. In TCRdb, the multiplex PCR reads were re-called with MiXCR into one record per CDR3 protein. The data show roughly 130,000 distinct CDR3 sequences, with roughly 23% seen just once and about 67% held by the top ten. The sequencing sample was made of blood. The receptors were gathered from a woman between 50 and 59 years old with Graves' hyperthyroidism that later progressed to Graves' ophthalmopathy.

This chain connects TRBV20-1 to TRBJ2-5, with 16 nucleotides matching TRBD2. The CDR3 is 16 amino acids. CDR1 and CDR2 from the germline V gene are DFQATT and SNEGSKA (reference sequence). The trim removed 6 bases at V and 4 bases at J, leaving 8 bases unmatched. The CDR3 protein is CSATGLAGGPRETQYF. CDR3 DNA: TGCAGTGCAACGGGACTAGCGGGAGGGCCGCGAGAGACCCAGTACTTC.

This clonotype was picked up a small number of times. This sequence joins TRBV7-9 and TRBJ2-7; the match to TRBD2 covers 10 bases. The J segment lost 2 bases and the V segment lost 5 bases, leaving 6 bases of the junction unmatched. Germline values: CDR1 SEHNR, CDR2 FQNEAQ (reference sequence). The CDR3 runs 15 residues. The CDR3 coding sequence is TGTGCCAGCAGCACCTCTAGCGGGAGCCCCTACGAGCAGTACTTC. Protein: CASSTSSGSPYEQYF.

This clonotype was counted many times. The rearrangement links TRBV12-3 or TRBV12-4 to TRBJ2-7; D is undetermined. The CDR3 is made up of 13 amino acids. The V end was cut by 3 bases, the J end by 2 bases, with 8 bases between. The CDR3 reads CASSFGAAYEQYF. The CDR3 region has the DNA TGTGCCAGCAGTTTCGGCGCGGCCTACGAGCAGTACTTC.

The chain couples TRBV12-3 or TRBV12-4 to TRBJ2-1; possibly TRBD2 for D (6 bases). V dropped 4 bases and J dropped 4 bases, with 14 bases sitting between them. The CDR3 is made up of 15 amino acids. CDR3 sequence: CASSSSGERYNEQFF. DNA of the CDR3: TGTGCCAGCAGTTCATCGGGGGAGCGGTACAATGAGCAGTTCTTC.

At least ten counts were recorded for this clonotype. The chain joins TRBV14 to TRBJ2-3; 9 bases match TRBD2. J gave up 2 bases and V 1 base, and 7 bases lay outside the gene matches. Germline V gene data show CDR1 as SGHDN and CDR2 as FVKESK. CDR3 length: 17 amino acids. The CDR3 coding sequence is TGTGCCAGCAGCCAAGGACGACTAGCGGAGATCACAGATACGCAGTATTTT. As protein: CASSQGRLAEITDTQYF.

J is TRBJ2-1 and V is TRBV7-9, with D perhaps TRBD2 (6 bases). This CDR3 has 13 amino acids. V was shortened by 8 bases and J by 7 bases, with 15 bases between the two germline ends. CDR1 and CDR2 from the germline V gene are SEHNR and FQNEAQ (reference sequence). The CDR3 nucleotides read TGTGCCAGCGCAAACACGGGGGAGAATGAGCAGTTCTTC. It codes for CASANTGENEQFF.

This clonotype appeared many times. The chain carries TRBV28 and TRBJ1-1; possible D gene TRBD1, 6 bases. Looked up from germline, CDR1 is MDHEN and CDR2 is SYDVKM. This CDR3 region has 17 residues. Trimming stripped 5 bases from V and 1 base from J, with 20 bases between. CDR3 residues: CASSTAALQGTNTEAFF. CDR3 bases: TGTGCCAGCAGTACTGCCGCATTACAGGGTACGAACACTGAAGCTTTCTTT.

This clonotype was recorded at least ten times. V is TRBV11-1 and J is TRBJ2-5, with 8 bases that match TRBD2. The CDR3 contains 16 residues. In germline, CDR1 is SGHAT, CDR2 FQDESV (reference sequence). After removal of 4 bases from V and 3 bases from J, the junction contained 10 bases not matched to a gene. CDR3 coding DNA: TGTGCCAGCAGCTGGGGACTAGGGTCAGGGGAAGAGACCCAGTACTTC. It is translated as CASSWGLGSGEETQYF.

The J gene is TRBJ1-4, the V gene TRBV5-1; D unresolved. V was pared by 4 bases and J by 4 bases, with 11 bases between. Germline V lookup: CDR1 SGHRS, CDR2 YFSETQ. The CDR3 length is 14 residues. The CDR3: CASSPAGLNEKLFF. CDR3 DNA sequence: TGCGCCAGCAGCCCCGCGGGCCTTAATGAAAAACTGTTTTTT.

V usage is TRBV7-9 and J usage is TRBJ2-2; 9 bases line up with TRBD1. The CDR3 extends over 14 amino acids. Per the germline V gene, CDR1 is SEHNR and CDR2 is FQNEAQ (reference sequence). V trimming: 6 bases; J trimming: 5 bases; junction bases outside the gene matches: 4. CDR3 sequence: CASRAGQGTGELFF. The CDR3 bases are TGTGCCAGCAGAGCGGGACAGGGAACCGGGGAGCTGTTTTTT.

This clonotype has only a few counts. The V gene is TRBV29-1, the J gene TRBJ2-3; D is uncertain. Germline CDR1 and CDR2: SQVTM and ANQGSEA. V was shortened by 4 bases and J by 3 bases, with 2 bases between the two germline ends. There are 10 residues in the CDR3. DNA of the CDR3: TGCAGCGTTGGGACAGATACGCAGTATTTT. Amino acids: CSVGTDTQYF.

This clonotype was seen ten or more times. This rearrangement joins TRBV7-9 to TRBJ2-6; no definite D call. Per germline, CDR1 SEHNR and CDR2 FQNEAQ (reference sequence). The CDR3 is 16 residues long. V was shortened by 4 bases and J by 1 base, with 11 bases between the two germline ends. CDR3 sequence reads: CASSSAGGSGANVLTF. CDR3 coding DNA: TGTGCCAGCAGCTCAGCCGGCGGTTCTGGGGCCAACGTCCTGACTTTC.

A note on this clonotype: A much more abundant neighbour one base away suggests this may be a read error. The chain employs TRBV19 and TRBJ2-1; 7 bases are a match to TRBD2. Per the germline V gene, CDR1 is LNHDA and CDR2 is SQIVND (reference sequence). The CDR3 totals 17 residues. CDR3 DNA sequence: TGTGCCAGTAGTATAGGGAGCGGGGCCGGCCCCTACAATGGGCAGTTCTTC. Translating it yields CASSIGSGAGPYNGQFF. The full variable domain, in which reference TRBV19 and TRBJ2-1 provide the parts outside the CDR3, is DGGITQSPKYLFRKEGQNVTLSCEQNLNHDAMYWYRQDPGQGLRLIYYSQIVNDFQKGDIAEGYSVSREKKESFPLTVTSAQKNPTAFYLCASSIGSGAGPYNGQFFGPGTRLTVL.

Many counts were recorded for this clonotype. The chain links TRBV7-8 to TRBJ2-7; possible D gene TRBD2, 5 bases. Germline assignment: CDR1 SGHVS and CDR2 FQNEAQ. The CDR3 is 14 residues long. V dropped 5 bases and J dropped 6 bases, with 17 bases sitting between them. In DNA form, the CDR3 reads TGTGCCAGCAGCACCATCTGGGGAGTGGGCGAGCAGTACTTC. It yields the protein CASSTIWGVGEQYF. The whole variable domain, filled in from reference TRBV7-8 and TRBJ2-7, reads GAGVSQSPRYKVAKRGQDVALRCDPISGHVSLFWYQQALGQGPEFLTYFQNEAQLDKSGLPSDRFFAERPEGSVSTLKIQRTQQEDSAVYLCASSTIWGVGEQYFGPGTRLTVT.

The chain combines TRBV2 with TRBJ1-1; D is unresolved. The CDR3 covers 12 residues. From germline, CDR1 is SNHLY and CDR2 FYNNEI. The germline V and J ends were trimmed by 5 bases and 2 bases, with 6 bases remaining between them. CDR3 sequence reads: CASSSPNTEAFF. As DNA, the CDR3 is TGTGCCAGCAGTTCTCCTAACACTGAAGCTTTCTTT.

A note on this clonotype: Sequence at one end of the junction differs from germline and may be a read error. The genes are TRBV5-1 and TRBJ2-1; 7 bases are a match to TRBD2. CDR3 length: 16 amino acids. In germline, CDR1 is SGHRS, CDR2 YFSETQ. The CDR3, as DNA: TGCGCCAGCAGCGGGGGGGGGGGAAGCTCCTACATTGAGCAGTTCTTC. Translation gives CASSGGGGSSYIEQFF.

This clonotype has more than one count but fewer than ten. The V gene is TRBV7-8, the J gene TRBJ2-7; 8 bases align to TRBD1. CDR3 size: 15 residues. The ends lost 5 bases at V and 4 bases at J; junction bases unmatched: 10. CDR1 SGHVS and CDR2 FQNEAQ come from the germline V gene. CDR3: CASSPRAQGGYEQYF. CDR3 nucleotides: TGTGCCAGCAGCCCCCGTGCACAGGGGGGTTACGAGCAGTACTTC.

Only a few counts were recorded for this clonotype. V usage is TRBV4-1 and J usage is TRBJ2-7; the match to TRBD1 covers 11 bases. The germline CDR1 and CDR2 sequences are MGHRA and YSYEKL. Trimming removed 3 bases from V and 7 bases from J; junction bases left unmatched: 8. The CDR3 is 15 residues long. The CDR3: CASSQPGQGVGEQYF. As DNA, the CDR3 is TGCGCCAGCAGCCAGCCGGGACAGGGGGTCGGTGAGCAGTACTTC.

This clonotype was counted ten times or more. The chain joins TRBV20-1 to TRBJ2-3; either TRBD1 or TRBD2 may fit D (7 bases each). Germline-derived CDR1 and CDR2 are DFQATT and SNEGSKA (reference sequence). V dropped 6 bases and J dropped 3 bases, with 13 bases sitting between them. The length of the CDR3 is 13 residues. DNA of the CDR3: TGCAGTGCCAGACAGGGAGGGACAGATACGCAGTATTTT. Translated: CSARQGGTDTQYF.

This clonotype was recorded many times. The chain is built from TRBV11-2 and TRBJ2-1, with TRBD2 matching over 7 bases. There are 15 residues in the CDR3. The junction had 12 bases not matched to a gene; V was cut back by 8 bases and J by 5 bases. Germline CDR1 SGHAT, CDR2 FQNNGV. CDR3 bases: TGTGCCAGCGCTAAGCGGGGAGTTCGAGACAATGAGCAGTTCTTC. Residues: CASAKRGVRDNEQFF.

This clonotype was found many times. This chain uses TRBV18 with TRBJ2-1; D not resolved. Germline V gene data show CDR1 as KGHSH and CDR2 as LQKENI. The CDR3 spans 15 residues. V was trimmed by 3 bases and J by 0 bases, leaving 9 bases between them. The CDR3: CASSPQLDSYNEQFF. The CDR3 bases are TGTGCCAGCTCACCGCAACTGGACTCCTACAATGAGCAGTTCTTC. Using reference TRBV18 and TRBJ2-1 for the parts outside the CDR3, the full variable domain is NAGVMQNPRHLVRRRGQEARLRCSPMKGHSHVYWYRQLPEEGLKFMVYLQKENIIDESGMPKERFSAEFPKEGPSILRIQQVVRGDSAAYFCASSPQLDSYNEQFFGPGTRLTVL.